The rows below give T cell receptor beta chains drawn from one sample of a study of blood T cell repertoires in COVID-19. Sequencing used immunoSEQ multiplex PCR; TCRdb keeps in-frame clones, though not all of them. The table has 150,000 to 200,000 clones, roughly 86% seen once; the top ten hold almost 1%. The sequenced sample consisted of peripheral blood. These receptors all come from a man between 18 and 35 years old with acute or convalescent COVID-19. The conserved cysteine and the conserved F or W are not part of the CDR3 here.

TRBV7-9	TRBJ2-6	ASRRDRGLSGANVLT
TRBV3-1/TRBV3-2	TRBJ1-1	ASSQGRGTEAF
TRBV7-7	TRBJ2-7	ASSLGAATEQY
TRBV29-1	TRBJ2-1	SVGRGSLDEQF
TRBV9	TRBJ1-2	ASSPDSYHGYT
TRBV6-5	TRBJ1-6	ASSRDRGKNSPLH
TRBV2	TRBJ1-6	ASRVTDLGGSPLH
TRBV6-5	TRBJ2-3	ASSPMAGTDTQY
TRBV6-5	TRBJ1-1	ASSYTENTEAF
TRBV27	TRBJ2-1	ASSHRGPKPYNEQF
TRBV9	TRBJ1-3	ASSLGGDGNTIY
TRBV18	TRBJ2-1	ASSPGSGGEQF
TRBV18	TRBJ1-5	ASSPGQYNQPQH
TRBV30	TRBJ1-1	AWSVSTLQGILNTEAF
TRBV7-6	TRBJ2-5	ASNFGTADQETQY
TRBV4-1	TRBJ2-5	ASSQDPGGGPQETQY
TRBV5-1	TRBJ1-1	ASSFMTGRGNSEAF
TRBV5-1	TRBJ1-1	ASSSGGYTEAF
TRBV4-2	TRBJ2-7	ASSQDSDEQY
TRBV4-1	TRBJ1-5	ASSETTGYGQPQH
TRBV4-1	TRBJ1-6	ASSPPGSPLH
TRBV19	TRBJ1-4	ASSILPQTELF
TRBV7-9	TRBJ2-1	ASSFGGTRSYNEQF
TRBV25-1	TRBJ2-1	ASSESPRGSYNEQF
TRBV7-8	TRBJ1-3	ASSLQGAGGNTIY
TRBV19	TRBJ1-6	ASSIRGGALNSPLH
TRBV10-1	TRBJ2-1	ASSDLRGGNEQF
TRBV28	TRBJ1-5	ASILGTSNQPQH
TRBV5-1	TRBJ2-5	ASSVDPGQETQY
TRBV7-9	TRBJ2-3	ASSRTSGGRSTDTQY
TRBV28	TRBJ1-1	ASSRPTGNTEAF
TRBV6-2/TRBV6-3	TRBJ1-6	ASSYPDRGSSYNSPLH
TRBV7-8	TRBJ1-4	ASRWTGQGSNEKLF
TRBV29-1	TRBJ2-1	SVDVLYNEQF
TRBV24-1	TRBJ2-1	ATSDTIHEQF
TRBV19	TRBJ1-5	ASSMSGEGNQPQH
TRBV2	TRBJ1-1	ASKDRDGTEAF
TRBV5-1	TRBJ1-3	ASSLQGAGNTIY
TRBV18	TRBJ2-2	ASSPRSTGGTGELF
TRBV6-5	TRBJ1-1	ASGSQGLDTEAF